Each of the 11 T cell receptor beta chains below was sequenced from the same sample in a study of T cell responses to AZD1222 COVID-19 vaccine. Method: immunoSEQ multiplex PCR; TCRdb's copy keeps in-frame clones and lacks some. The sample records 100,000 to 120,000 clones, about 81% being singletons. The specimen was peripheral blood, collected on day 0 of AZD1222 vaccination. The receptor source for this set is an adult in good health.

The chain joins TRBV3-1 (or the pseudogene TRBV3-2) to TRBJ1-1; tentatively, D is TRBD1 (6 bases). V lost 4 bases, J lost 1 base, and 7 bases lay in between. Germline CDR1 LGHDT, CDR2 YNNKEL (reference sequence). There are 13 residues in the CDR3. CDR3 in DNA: TGTGCCAGCAGCCGAGGGGGGAACACTGAAGCTTTCTTT. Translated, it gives CASSRGGNTEAFF.

CDR3 region: CASSLSVDSEAFF. CDR3 nucleotide sequence: TGTGCCAGCAGCTTATCGGTGGATTCTGAAGCTTTCTTT. The chain employs TRBV7-9 and TRBJ1-1; D gene unclear. V lost 2 bases to trimming and J lost 6 bases, with 10 bases between them. This CDR3 is built from 13 residues. Germline-derived CDR1 and CDR2 are SEHNR and FQNEAQ (reference sequence).

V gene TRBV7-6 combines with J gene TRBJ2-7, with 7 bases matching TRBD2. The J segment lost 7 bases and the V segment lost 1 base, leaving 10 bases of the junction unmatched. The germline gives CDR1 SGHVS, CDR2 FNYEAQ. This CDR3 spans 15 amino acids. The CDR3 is CASSLDYAGAAEQYF. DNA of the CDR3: TGTGCCAGCAGCTTAGATTATGCGGGAGCGGCGGAGCAGTACTTC.

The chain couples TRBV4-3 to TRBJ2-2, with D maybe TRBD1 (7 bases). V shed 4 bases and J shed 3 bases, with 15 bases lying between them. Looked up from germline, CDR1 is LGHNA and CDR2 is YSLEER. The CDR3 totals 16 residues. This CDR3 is CASSPLGQRDTGELFF. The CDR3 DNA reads TGCGCCAGCAGCCCACTGGGACAGCGGGACACCGGGGAGCTGTTTTTT.

The CDR3 bases are TGTGCCAGCAGCTTAACTGGACGAACAGGGGGCTACACCTTC. Translated: CASSLTGRTGGYTF. V gene TRBV7-3 combines with J gene TRBJ1-2, with D maybe TRBD1 (6 bases). There are 14 residues in the CDR3. Trimming removed 0 bases at V and 8 bases at J, with 13 bases between. Germline V gene sequence: CDR1 SGHTA, CDR2 FQGTGA.

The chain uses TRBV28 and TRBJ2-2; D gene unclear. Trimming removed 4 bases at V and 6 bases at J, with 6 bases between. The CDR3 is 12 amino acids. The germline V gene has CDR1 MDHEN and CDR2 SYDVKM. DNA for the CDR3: TGTGCCAGCAGTTATCTCCCCGGGGAGCTGTTTTTT. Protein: CASSYLPGELFF. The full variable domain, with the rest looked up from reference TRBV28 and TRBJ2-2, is DVKVTQSSRYLVKRTGEKVFLECVQDMDHENMFWYRQDPGLGLRLIYFSYDVKMKEKGDIPEGYSVSREKKERFSLILESASTNQTSMYLCASSYLPGELFFGEGSRLTVL.

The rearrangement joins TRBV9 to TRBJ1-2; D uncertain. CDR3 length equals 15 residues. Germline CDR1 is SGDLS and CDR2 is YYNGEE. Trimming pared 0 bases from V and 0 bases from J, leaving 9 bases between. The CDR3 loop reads CASSVAGRPNYGYTF. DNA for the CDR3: TGTGCCAGCAGCGTAGCGGGCAGACCTAACTATGGCTACACCTTC.

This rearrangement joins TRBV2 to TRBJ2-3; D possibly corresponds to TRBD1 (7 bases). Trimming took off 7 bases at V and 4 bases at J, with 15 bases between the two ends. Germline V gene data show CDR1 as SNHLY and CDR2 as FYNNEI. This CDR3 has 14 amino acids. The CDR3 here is CASNVQGGSDTQYF. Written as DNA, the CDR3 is TGTGCCAGCAACGTCCAGGGGGGCTCAGATACGCAGTATTTT.

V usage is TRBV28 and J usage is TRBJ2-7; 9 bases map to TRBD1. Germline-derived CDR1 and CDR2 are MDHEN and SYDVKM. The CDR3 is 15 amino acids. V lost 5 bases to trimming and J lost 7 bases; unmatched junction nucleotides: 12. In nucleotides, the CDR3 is TGTGCCAGCAGTAAACCGGGACAGGGCCTTTTGGAGCAGTACTTC. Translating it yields CASSKPGQGLLEQYF.

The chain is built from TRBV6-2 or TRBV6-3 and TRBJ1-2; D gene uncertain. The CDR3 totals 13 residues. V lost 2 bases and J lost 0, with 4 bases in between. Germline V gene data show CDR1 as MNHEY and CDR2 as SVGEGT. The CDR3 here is CASSYAPNYGYTF. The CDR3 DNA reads TGTGCCAGCAGTTACGCCCCTAACTATGGCTACACCTTC.

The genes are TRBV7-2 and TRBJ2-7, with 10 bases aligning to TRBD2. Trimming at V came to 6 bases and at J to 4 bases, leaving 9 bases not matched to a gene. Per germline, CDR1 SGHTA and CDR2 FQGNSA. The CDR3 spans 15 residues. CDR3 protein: CASRQPGLASYEQYF. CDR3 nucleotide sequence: TGTGCCAGCAGGCAACCGGGACTAGCGAGTTACGAGCAGTACTTC.